This is a list of T cell receptor beta chains from one sample in a study of blood T cell repertoires in COVID-19. Here immunoSEQ multiplex PCR was the method, and the copy in TCRdb shows in-frame clones only, minus some. The data hold 140,000 or so clones, with roughly 85% observed a single time. Sequencing was done on a sample of peripheral blood. The source is a man aged 50-59 years with acute or convalescent COVID-19. Both conserved end residues are part of each CDR3. Fields, in order: J gene, V gene, clone size, D gene, CDR3 protein. The D gene is left open where the match is weak. Size is stated for part of the rows, as once, few or many counts, or as a class when the clone is expanded.

TRBJ1-5 TRBV3-1/TRBV3-2 NA NA CASSQFSGEGQPQHF
TRBJ2-6 TRBV27 once TRBD1 CASRPFRDRGLSGANVLTF
TRBJ1-2 TRBV19 few NA CASTGTISNYGYTF
TRBJ1-1 TRBV6-1 NA NA CASSEVFGAEAFF
TRBJ1-4 TRBV29-1 NA NA CSVPDDGQRVLFF
TRBJ1-2 TRBV7-9 NA TRBD1 CASSETGLTGKGGYTF
TRBJ2-7 TRBV19 few TRBD2 CASSMPPSGRRTYEQYF
TRBJ1-6 TRBV15 once TRBD1 CATSRRTGESSPLHF
TRBJ1-1 TRBV30 NA NA CAWRSGGVEAFF
TRBJ1-2 TRBV19 NA TRBD1 CASSIAGQGGGYTF
TRBJ2-1 TRBV6-5 NA TRBD2 CASSSGTSGINEQFF
TRBJ1-2 TRBV11-2 NA TRBD1 CASSSTTGVGYTF
TRBJ2-7 TRBV5-5 NA TRBD1 CASSWPPGTGTYEQYF
TRBJ2-3 TRBV4-2 NA TRBD2 CASSQRESGGLSTDTQYF
TRBJ2-5 TRBV18 NA TRBD2 CASSPLSLAGGSETQYF
TRBJ2-1 TRBV28 NA TRBD2 CASSPGLAGELVEQFF
TRBJ1-5 TRBV2 few NA CASSENSNQPQHF
TRBJ2-5 TRBV11-3 once TRBD1 CASSRTGETTQYF
TRBJ2-2 TRBV5-4 once NA CASSEGFFNTGELFF
TRBJ1-4 TRBV6-5 NA NA CASSPTGPNEKLFF
TRBJ2-1 TRBV20-1 NA TRBD1 CSASRQGAGNEQFF
TRBJ2-1 TRBV7-9 NA NA CASSPQAGSSYNEQFF
TRBJ1-6 TRBV19 NA TRBD1 CASSTEGQRTGSPLHF
TRBJ1-2 TRBV6-5 NA TRBD1 CASMNLDRENGYTF
TRBJ1-5 TRBV7-9 few NA CASSLEGLNQPQHF
TRBJ1-1 TRBV9 NA NA CASSAPETGMGTEAFF
TRBJ1-1 TRBV10-1 NA NA CASSESGRAREAFF
TRBJ1-1 TRBV29-1 NA TRBD1 CSAPGQGVTEAFF
TRBJ2-7 TRBV10-2 NA TRBD2 CASRGTNSYEQYF
TRBJ1-6 TRBV6-5 NA TRBD1 CASRRGTGGNSPLHF
TRBJ2-5 TRBV18 NA TRBD2 CASSPLAGGQETQYF
TRBJ1-2 TRBV10-1 NA NA CATGVHYGYTF
TRBJ2-3 TRBV7-9 NA TRBD2 CASSQGSGGALDTQYF
TRBJ1-6 TRBV19 NA TRBD1 CAASHGDRVNSPLHF
TRBJ2-3 TRBV29-1 NA TRBD2 CSVVGLAGGTDTQYF
TRBJ2-4 TRBV12-5 NA TRBD2 CASGLYGKTSGGDLLAKNIQYF
TRBJ1-1 TRBV30 NA NA CAWSGAWTEAFF
TRBJ2-1 TRBV18 NA NA CASSSAHFSYNEQFF
TRBJ1-1 TRBV5-1 NA TRBD1 CASSKPGQGANSDTEAFF
TRBJ1-1 TRBV5-5 once TRBD1 CASSWGTGAEAFF
TRBJ1-5 TRBV4-2 NA NA CASSQDLRGGPRPQHF
TRBJ2-1 TRBV20-1 NA NA CSARSGHEQFF
TRBJ2-1 TRBV6-5 NA NA CASSYGVYNEQFF
TRBJ1-1 TRBV7-9 NA NA CASSIMNTEAFF
TRBJ2-5 TRBV27 once NA CASSLSPTEATQYF
TRBJ2-3 TRBV2 once TRBD2 CASSVSSGRTDTQYF
TRBJ2-2 TRBV27 NA NA CATATPGGGELFF
TRBJ2-7 TRBV6-5 once NA CASSRQSQGQYF
TRBJ2-7 TRBV30 many TRBD2 CAWRGDGTSLFEQYF
TRBJ2-5 TRBV5-1 NA TRBD1 CASSRQGVQETQYF
TRBJ2-3 TRBV5-6 NA NA CASTPLTGAVDGGQYF
TRBJ2-2 TRBV4-1 NA NA CASSQVTRLFGELFF
TRBJ1-6 TRBV27 NA NA CASRPEEGINSPLHF
TRBJ1-4 TRBV9 NA TRBD1 CASSYGQGAATNEKLFF
TRBJ1-2 TRBV6-5 NA NA CASSYTRSGVLYTF